The next 28 T cell receptor beta chains were all read from a single sample in a study of T cell responses to AZD1222 COVID-19 vaccine. TCRdb's copy holds only in-frame clones and misses some; the assay was immunoSEQ multiplex PCR. The data hold tens of thousands of clones, with approximately 83% observed a single time. The sequenced sample was peripheral blood, obtained on day 0 of AZD1222 vaccination. The receptors shown here come from an adult in good health.

V and J are TRBV6-6 and TRBJ2-1; possibly TRBD1 or TRBD2 for D (5 bases each). V gave up 2 bases and J gave up 9 bases, with 8 bases separating them. Germline CDR1 and CDR2: MNHNY and SVGAGI (reference sequence). The CDR3 consists of 12 residues. CDR3 DNA sequence: TGTGCCAGCAGTTACGGGGGAGTTGAGCAGTTCTTC. Protein: CASSYGGVEQFF.

The chain's CDR3 is CASSSPGQGNQPQHF. The CDR3 DNA is TGTGCCAGCAGTAGCCCGGGACAGGGCAATCAGCCCCAGCATTTT. The rearrangement links TRBV6-5 to TRBJ1-5; 8 positions match TRBD1. Germline loops: CDR1 MNHEY, CDR2 SVGAGI. V gave up 5 bases and J gave up 2 bases; unmatched junction bases: 5. The CDR3 sequence is 15 residues long.

This rearrangement joins TRBV7-9 to TRBJ1-5; D is unclear. CDR1 SEHNR and CDR2 FQNEAQ come from the germline V gene (reference sequence). The V and J ends lost 4 bases and 2 bases respectively, with 12 bases between them. This CDR3 is 15 amino acids long. CDR3 region: CASSSGEWGNQPQHF. Written as DNA, the CDR3 is TGTGCCAGCAGCTCCGGGGAGTGGGGCAATCAGCCCCAGCATTTT.

The V and J genes are TRBV11-2 and TRBJ1-4; 8 bases map to TRBD1. The germline V gene encodes CDR1 SGHAT and CDR2 FQNNGV. The CDR3 has 18 amino acids. V was pared by 1 base and J by 8 bases, with 15 bases of the junction left unmatched. CDR3 in amino acids: CASSLAPRGTGSNEKLFF. The CDR3 DNA follows: TGTGCCAGCAGCTTAGCCCCTAGGGGGACAGGTTCAAACGAAAAACTGTTTTTT.

The chain couples TRBV7-8 to TRBJ2-7; 10 bases fit TRBD1. The CDR3 runs 14 residues. The trim removed 5 bases at V and 4 bases at J, leaving 5 bases unmatched. Germline CDR1 is SGHVS and CDR2 is FQNEAQ. CDR3 region: CASSRTGGEYEQYF. The CDR3 nucleotides read TGTGCCAGCAGCAGGACAGGGGGAGAGTACGAGCAGTACTTC.

The CDR3 spells CASSWGPGAYEQYF. In nucleotides, the CDR3 is TGTGCCAGCAGTTGGGGGCCGGGGGCGTACGAGCAGTACTTC. The chain joins TRBV6-5 to TRBJ2-7; either TRBD1 or TRBD2 may fit D (6 bases each). V was cut by 4 bases and J by 4 bases, with 14 bases left in between. The CDR3 runs to 14 residues. Germline CDR1 MNHEY, CDR2 SVGAGI.

This rearrangement joins TRBV28 to TRBJ1-3; weak D call: TRBD1 (5 bases). Germline CDR1 is MDHEN and CDR2 is SYDVKM. The germline V and J ends were trimmed by 6 bases and 6 bases, with 24 bases remaining between them. There are 17 residues in the CDR3. The chain's CDR3 is CASSPWGVDRLKNTIYF. CDR3 DNA sequence: TGTGCCAGCAGCCCTTGGGGGGTCGACAGATTAAAAAACACCATATATTTT.

This chain links TRBV29-1 with TRBJ2-7, with no clear D. Germline CDR1 SQVTM, CDR2 ANQGSEA. V lost 1 base and J lost 2, with 9 bases in between. CDR3 size: 13 residues. The CDR3 loop reads CSVEGTSPYEQYF. The CDR3 region has the DNA TGCAGCGTTGAAGGTACGAGCCCCTACGAGCAGTACTTC.

The rearrangement uses TRBV19 and TRBJ2-1; D call uncertain. V was cut by 1 base and J by 4 bases, with 8 bases left in between. Germline CDR1 is LNHDA and CDR2 is SQIVND (reference sequence). CDR3 length: 14 residues. The CDR3 sequence: CASSIGLGYNEQFF. In DNA form, the CDR3 reads TGTGCCAGTAGTATAGGCCTGGGATACAATGAGCAGTTCTTC.

J is TRBJ1-1 and V is TRBV3-1 (or the pseudogene TRBV3-2); 8 bases agree with TRBD1. After removal of 1 base from V and 11 bases from J, the junction contained 6 bases not matched to a gene. Germline V lookup: CDR1 LGHDT, CDR2 YNNKEL (reference sequence). CDR3 length: 13 amino acids. In nucleotides, the CDR3 is TGTGCCAGCAGCCAAGGGGACAGGAGTGACGCTTTCTTT. Its protein product is CASSQGDRSDAFF.

The V gene is TRBV29-1, the J gene TRBJ2-7; 13 positions agree with TRBD2. J gave up 5 bases and V 7 bases, and 8 bases lay outside the gene matches. This CDR3 contains 14 residues. Germline V gene data show CDR1 as SQVTM and CDR2 as ANQGSEA. CDR3 in DNA: TGCAGCGGGGCAGGACTAGCGGGAGCCAACGAGCAGTACTTC. Translating gives CSGAGLAGANEQYF.

There are a few counts of this clone. The rearrangement links TRBV3-1 (or the pseudogene TRBV3-2) to TRBJ1-1; D possibly corresponds to TRBD1 (6 bases). Germline V gene data show CDR1 as LGHDT and CDR2 as YNNKEL (reference sequence). This CDR3 is 14 amino acids long. Trimming took off 6 bases at V and 0 bases at J, with 11 bases between the two ends. The CDR3 protein is CASSYGTLNTEAFF. The CDR3 DNA reads TGTGCCAGCAGTTACGGGACACTGAACACTGAAGCTTTCTTT.

This chain uses TRBV6-5 with TRBJ1-2; no firm D call. The CDR3 covers 15 residues. The germline V gene has CDR1 MNHEY and CDR2 SVGAGI. Trimming pared 2 bases from V and 6 bases from J, leaving 16 bases between. In DNA form, the CDR3 reads TGTGCCAGCAGTTACCGACCCGCGAGCCGGAATGGCTACACCTTC. Its translation is CASSYRPASRNGYTF.

V usage is TRBV29-1 and J usage is TRBJ1-6; no clear D. From germline, CDR1 is SQVTM and CDR2 ANQGSEA. Trimming pared 6 bases from V and 6 bases from J, leaving 12 bases between. There are 13 residues in the CDR3. The CDR3 sequence: CSVREDLNSPLHF. The CDR3 bases are TGCAGCGTGCGGGAGGACCTTAATTCACCCCTCCACTTT.

The chain couples TRBV18 to TRBJ1-1, with D tentatively TRBD1 (6 bases). This CDR3 is built from 15 residues. Germline V CDR1 and CDR2: KGHSH, LQKENI. The V and J ends lost 3 bases and 0 bases respectively, with 11 bases between them. Written as DNA, the CDR3 is TGTGCCAGCTCACCGACCTGGACAGTGAACACTGAAGCTTTCTTT. As protein: CASSPTWTVNTEAFF.

This clone was seen just once. This sequence joins TRBV6-5 and TRBJ1-1; maybe TRBD1 (6 bases). The CDR3 length is 16 residues. Trimming left V 2 bases short and J 5 bases short, with 18 bases between. Germline CDR1 is MNHEY and CDR2 is SVGAGI. The CDR3 protein is CASSYRQGSLFTEAFF. The CDR3 DNA reads as TGTGCCAGCAGTTACCGGCAGGGGTCCCTGTTTACTGAAGCTTTCTTT.

The rearrangement links TRBV5-1 to TRBJ2-3; TRBD2 is a possible D gene (5 bases). V lost 1 base to trimming and J lost 8 bases, with 11 bases between them. CDR1 and CDR2 from the germline V gene are SGHRS and YFSETQ. This CDR3 is 13 amino acids long. The CDR3 DNA follows: TGCGCCAGCAGCTTGAATTACGCGGGTACGCAGTATTTT. This codes for CASSLNYAGTQYF.

The chain combines TRBV30 with TRBJ1-1; no clear D. The ends were cut back, 4 bases at V and 7 bases at J, with 16 bases in the middle. This CDR3 has 13 residues. Germline CDR1 reads GTSNPN; CDR2 reads SVGIG (reference sequence). CDR3 loop: CAWNILGEGEAFF. For the CDR3, the DNA is TGTGCCTGGAACATTCTCGGTGAGGGTGAAGCTTTCTTT. Filled out from reference TRBV30 and TRBJ1-1, the complete variable domain reads SQTIHQWPATLVQPVGSPLSLECTVEGTSNPNLYWYRQAAGRGLQLLFYSVGIGQISSEVPQNLSASRPQDRQFILSSKKLLLSDSGFYLCAWNILGEGEAFFGQGTRLTVV.

This clone was seen only once. This chain connects TRBV18 to TRBJ1-1; D remains ambiguous. This CDR3 has 12 amino acids. Germline CDR1 is KGHSH and CDR2 is LQKENI. Trimming removed 4 bases from V and 3 bases from J, with 6 bases in between. In nucleotides, the CDR3 is TGTGCCAGCTCACGGGATGACACTGAAGCTTTCTTT. This codes for CASSRDDTEAFF.

V gene TRBV9 combines with J gene TRBJ2-1; 14 nucleotides align to TRBD2. CDR3 length: 16 residues. Per germline, CDR1 SGDLS and CDR2 YYNGEE. The trim removed 2 bases at V and 8 bases at J, leaving 6 bases unmatched. DNA of the CDR3: TGTGCCAGCAGCGTGGGGACTAGCGGGAGTATCTATGAGCAGTTCTTC. Its translation is CASSVGTSGSIYEQFF.

The chain links TRBV19 to TRBJ2-2, with 11 bases fitting TRBD2. Germline V gives CDR1 LNHDA, CDR2 SQIVND (reference sequence). V lost 7 bases to trimming and J lost 5 bases; unmatched junction nucleotides: 6. The CDR3 extends over 15 amino acids. CDR3 bases: TGTGCCAGTAATAGTAGGACTAGCGGGACCGGGGAGCTGTTTTTT. It translates to CASNSRTSGTGELFF.

This clone is a singleton in its sample. This sequence joins TRBV9 and TRBJ2-1; TRBD2 matches 12 bases. J was trimmed by 6 bases and V by 3 bases; bases with no gene match: 1. Germline V gives CDR1 SGDLS, CDR2 YYNGEE. The CDR3 contains 14 residues. CDR3 region: CASSGTSGTNEQFF. DNA of the CDR3: TGTGCCAGCAGCGGGACTAGCGGGACCAATGAGCAGTTCTTC.

This chain connects TRBV19 to TRBJ2-7; D perhaps matches TRBD2 (5 bases). The V gene's germline CDR1 is LNHDA and CDR2 SQIVND (reference sequence). CDR3 length equals 15 residues. V was clipped by 5 bases and J by 2 bases, with 16 bases between them. CDR3 bases: TGTGCCAGTAGTTTCAGCGGAGCGGCTACCTACGAGCAGTACTTC. It specifies CASSFSGAATYEQYF.

The V and J genes are TRBV19 and TRBJ1-5, with D unclear. Trimming took 4 bases from V and 1 from J, leaving 14 bases between them. The CDR3 is 16 residues long. Germline lookup yields CDR1 LNHDA and CDR2 SQIVND (reference sequence). The CDR3 DNA follows: TGTGCCAGTAGTAGAAAAGGACGCGGCAGCAATCAGCCCCAGCATTTT. It specifies CASSRKGRGSNQPQHF.

The chain has TRBV27 and TRBJ1-2, with 9 bases matching TRBD1. From germline, CDR1 is MNHEY and CDR2 SMNVEV (reference sequence). This CDR3 has 16 amino acids. V trimming: 6 bases; J trimming: 5 bases; junction bases outside the gene matches: 13. The CDR3 coding sequence is TGTGCCAGCAGCCAACGTCCCGGGACAGGGCGGTATGGCTACACCTTC. Its translation is CASSQRPGTGRYGYTF.

V is TRBV7-2 and J is TRBJ1-2; 12 nucleotides match TRBD1. CDR1 and CDR2 (germline): SGHTA, FQGNSA. The CDR3 totals 19 residues. Germline trimming cut 10 bases from V and 3 bases from J; bases unmatched to any gene: 21. CDR3 sequence: CATRGNTGTGGKWDYGYTF. CDR3 bases: TGTGCCACCCGGGGAAACACCGGGACAGGGGGCAAATGGGACTATGGCTACACCTTC.

The chain has TRBV10-3 and TRBJ2-2; D not resolved. The CDR3 is 11 residues long. V was trimmed by 8 bases and J by 7 bases, leaving 8 bases between them. The germline V gene has CDR1 ENHRY and CDR2 SYGVKD. This chain's CDR3 is CAISPGGELFF. The CDR3 nucleotides are TGTGCCATCTCTCCGGGCGGGGAGCTGTTTTTT.

As regards this clone: The same CDR3 is also encoded by other DNA sequences in this sample. The chain uses TRBV2 and TRBJ1-5; D gene ambiguous. V shed 1 base and J shed 0 bases, with 4 bases lying between them. Germline assignment: CDR1 SNHLY and CDR2 FYNNEI. This CDR3 region has 14 residues. CDR3 sequence: CASSEVYSNQPQHF. The CDR3 DNA sequence: TGTGCCAGCAGTGAAGTGTATAGCAATCAGCCCCAGCATTTT.